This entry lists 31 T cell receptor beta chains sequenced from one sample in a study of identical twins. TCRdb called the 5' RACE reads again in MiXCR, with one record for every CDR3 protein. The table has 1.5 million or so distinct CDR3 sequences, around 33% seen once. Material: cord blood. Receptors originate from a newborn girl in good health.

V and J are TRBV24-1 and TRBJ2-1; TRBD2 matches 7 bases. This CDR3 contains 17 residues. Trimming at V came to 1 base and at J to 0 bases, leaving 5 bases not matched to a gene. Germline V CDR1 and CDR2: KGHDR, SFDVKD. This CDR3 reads CATSDFTSESSYNEQFF. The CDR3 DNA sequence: TGTGCCACCAGTGATTTCACTAGCGAGAGCTCCTACAATGAGCAGTTCTTC.

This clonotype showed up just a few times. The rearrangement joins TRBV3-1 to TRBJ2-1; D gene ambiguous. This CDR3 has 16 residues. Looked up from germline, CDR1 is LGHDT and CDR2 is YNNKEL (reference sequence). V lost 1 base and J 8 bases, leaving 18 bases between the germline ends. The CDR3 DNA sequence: TGTGCCAGCAGCCAAGTCCCATACCGTCCATTATATGAGCAGTTCTTC. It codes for CASSQVPYRPLYEQFF.

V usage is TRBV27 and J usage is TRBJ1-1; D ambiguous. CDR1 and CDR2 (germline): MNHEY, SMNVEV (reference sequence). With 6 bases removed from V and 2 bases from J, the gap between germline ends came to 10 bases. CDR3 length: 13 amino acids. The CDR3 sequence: CASRIGRNTEAFF. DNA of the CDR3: TGTGCCAGCAGAATTGGGCGAAACACTGAAGCTTTCTTT.

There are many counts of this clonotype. This CDR3 is CASSFRDANYGYTF. The CDR3 DNA sequence: TGCGCCAGCAGCTTCCGGGACGCTAACTATGGCTACACCTTC. The V call is TRBV5-1, the J call TRBJ1-2; TRBD1 is a possible D gene (5 bases). The ends were cut back, 2 bases at V and 0 bases at J, with 8 bases in the middle. This CDR3 region has 14 residues. Germline V CDR1 and CDR2: SGHRS, YFSETQ.

The CDR3 spells CASSVSQAWGKSYEQYF. CDR3 in DNA: TGTGCCAGCAGCGTATCCCAAGCGTGGGGCAAGTCCTACGAGCAGTACTTC. The J gene is TRBJ2-7, the V gene TRBV9; weak D call: TRBD1 (5 bases). Germline CDR1 SGDLS, CDR2 YYNGEE. This CDR3 is 17 amino acids long. The V end was cut by 1 base, the J end by 1 base, with 18 bases between.

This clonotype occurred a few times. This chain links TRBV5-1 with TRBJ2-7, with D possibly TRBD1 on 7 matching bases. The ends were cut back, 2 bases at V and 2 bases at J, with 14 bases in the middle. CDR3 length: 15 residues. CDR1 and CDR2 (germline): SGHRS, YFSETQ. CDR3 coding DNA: TGCGCCAGCAGCTTAGTGCAGGGGGGAGCCTACGAGCAGTACTTC. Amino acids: CASSLVQGGAYEQYF.

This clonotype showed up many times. The CDR3 region has the DNA TGTGCCAGCAGTAGCCCCCGGACTAGCTCGTCCAATGAGCAGTTCTTC. Protein product: CASSSPRTSSSNEQFF. The chain uses TRBV2 and TRBJ2-1; 8 bases align to TRBD2. CDR3 size: 16 residues. V lost 5 bases to trimming and J lost 6 bases; unmatched junction nucleotides: 12. Germline V CDR1 and CDR2: SNHLY, FYNNEI.

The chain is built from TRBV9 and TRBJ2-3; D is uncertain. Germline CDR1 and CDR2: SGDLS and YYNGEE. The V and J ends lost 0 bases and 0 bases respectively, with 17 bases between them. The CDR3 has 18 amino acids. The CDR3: CASSVVGHKQISTDTQYF. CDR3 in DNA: TGTGCCAGCAGCGTAGTGGGCCATAAACAAATAAGCACAGATACGCAGTATTTT. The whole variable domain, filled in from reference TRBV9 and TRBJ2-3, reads DSGVTQTPKHLITATGQRVTLRCSPRSGDLSVYWYQQSLDQGLQFLIQYYNGEERAKGNILERFSAQQFPDLHSELNLSSLELGDSALYFCASSVVGHKQISTDTQYFGPGTRLTVL.

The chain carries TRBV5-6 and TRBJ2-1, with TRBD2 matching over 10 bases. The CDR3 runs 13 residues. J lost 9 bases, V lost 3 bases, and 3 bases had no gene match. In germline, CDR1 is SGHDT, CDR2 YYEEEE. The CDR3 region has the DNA TGTGCCAGCAGCTATCTAGCGGGAGTTGAGCAGTTCTTC. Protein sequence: CASSYLAGVEQFF.

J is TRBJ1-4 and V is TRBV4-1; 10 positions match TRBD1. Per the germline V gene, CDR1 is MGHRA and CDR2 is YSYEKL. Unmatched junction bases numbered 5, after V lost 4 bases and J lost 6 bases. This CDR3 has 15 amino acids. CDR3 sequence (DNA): TGCGCCAGCAGCCCTCACGGGACAGGGGATGAAAAACTGTTTTTT. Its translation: CASSPHGTGDEKLFF.

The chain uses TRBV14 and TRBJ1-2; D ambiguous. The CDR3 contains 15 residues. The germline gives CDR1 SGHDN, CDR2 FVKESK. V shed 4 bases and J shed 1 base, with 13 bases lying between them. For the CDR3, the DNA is TGTGCCAGCAGCCTTCTCCGAGGTTTTAACTATGGCTACACCTTC. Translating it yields CASSLLRGFNYGYTF.

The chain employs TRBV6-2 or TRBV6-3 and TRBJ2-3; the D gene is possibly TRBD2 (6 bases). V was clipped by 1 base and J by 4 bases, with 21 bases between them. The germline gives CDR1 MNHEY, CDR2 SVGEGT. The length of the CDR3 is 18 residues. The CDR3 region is CASSYFLTSGLASDTQYF. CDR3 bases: TGTGCCAGCAGTTACTTCTTGACGAGCGGGCTCGCGTCAGATACGCAGTATTTT.

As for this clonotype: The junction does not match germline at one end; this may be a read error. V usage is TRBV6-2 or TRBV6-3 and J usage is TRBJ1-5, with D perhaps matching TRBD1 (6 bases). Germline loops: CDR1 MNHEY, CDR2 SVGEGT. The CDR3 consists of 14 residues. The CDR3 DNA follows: TGTGCCAGCACTTACAGGGCGCGCAATCAGCCCCAGCATTTT. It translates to CASTYRARNQPQHF.

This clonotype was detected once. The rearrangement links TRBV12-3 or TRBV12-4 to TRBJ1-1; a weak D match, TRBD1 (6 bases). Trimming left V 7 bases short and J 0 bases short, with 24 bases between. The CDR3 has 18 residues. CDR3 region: CASTLPSSAGGLNTEAFF. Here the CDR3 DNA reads TGTGCCAGCACCCTTCCATCATCGGCGGGGGGGCTGAACACTGAAGCTTTCTTT.

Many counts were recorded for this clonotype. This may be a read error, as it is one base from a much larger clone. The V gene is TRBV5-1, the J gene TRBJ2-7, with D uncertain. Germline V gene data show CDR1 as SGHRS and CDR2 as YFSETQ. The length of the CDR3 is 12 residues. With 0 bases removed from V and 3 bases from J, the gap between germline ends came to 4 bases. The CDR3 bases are TGCGCCAGCAGCTTGGAAAACTACGAGCAGTACTTC. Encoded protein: CASSLENYEQYF.

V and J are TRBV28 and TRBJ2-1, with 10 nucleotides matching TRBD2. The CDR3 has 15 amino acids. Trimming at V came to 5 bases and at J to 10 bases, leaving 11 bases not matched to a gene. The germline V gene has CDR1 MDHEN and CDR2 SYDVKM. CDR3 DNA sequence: TGTGCCAGCAGTCCCCGCGGTAGCGGGAGGCCAGAGCAGTTCTTC. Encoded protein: CASSPRGSGRPEQFF.

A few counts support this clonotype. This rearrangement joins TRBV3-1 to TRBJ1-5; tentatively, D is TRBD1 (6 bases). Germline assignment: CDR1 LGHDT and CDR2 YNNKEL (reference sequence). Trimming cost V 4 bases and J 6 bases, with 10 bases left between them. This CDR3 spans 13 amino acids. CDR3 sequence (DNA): TGTGCCAGCAGCCCTATCAGGGGTCAGCCCCAGCATTTT. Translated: CASSPIRGQPQHF.

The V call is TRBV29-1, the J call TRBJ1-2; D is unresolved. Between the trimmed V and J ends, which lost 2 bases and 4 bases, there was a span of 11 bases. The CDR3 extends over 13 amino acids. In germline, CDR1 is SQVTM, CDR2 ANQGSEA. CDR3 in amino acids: CSVEWLDGYGYTF. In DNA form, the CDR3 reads TGCAGCGTTGAATGGTTGGACGGCTATGGCTACACCTTC.

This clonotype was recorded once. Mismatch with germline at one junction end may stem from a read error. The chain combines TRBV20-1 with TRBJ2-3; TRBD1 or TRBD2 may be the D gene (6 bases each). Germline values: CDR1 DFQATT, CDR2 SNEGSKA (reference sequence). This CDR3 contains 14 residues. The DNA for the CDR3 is TGCAGTGCTAGCCCCGGGGGCCCTGGAGATGCGCAGTATTTT. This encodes CSASPGGPGDAQYF.

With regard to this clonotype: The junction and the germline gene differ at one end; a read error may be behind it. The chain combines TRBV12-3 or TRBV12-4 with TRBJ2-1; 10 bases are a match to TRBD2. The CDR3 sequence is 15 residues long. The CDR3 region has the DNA TGTGCCAGCAGTATTAGCGGGGGGCAGAACAATGAGCAGGTCTTC. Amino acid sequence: CASSISGGQNNEQVF.

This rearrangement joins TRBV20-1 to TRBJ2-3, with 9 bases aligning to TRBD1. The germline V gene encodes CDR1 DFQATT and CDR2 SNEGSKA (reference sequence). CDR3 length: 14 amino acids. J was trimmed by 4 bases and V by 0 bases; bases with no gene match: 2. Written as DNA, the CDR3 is TGCAGTGCTAGAGAAACAGGGGGCGCAGATACGCAGTATTTT. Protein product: CSARETGGADTQYF.

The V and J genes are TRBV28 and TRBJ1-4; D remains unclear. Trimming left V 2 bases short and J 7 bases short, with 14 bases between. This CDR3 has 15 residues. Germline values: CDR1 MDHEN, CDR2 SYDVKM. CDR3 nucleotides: TGTGCCAGCAGTTTACCCGAGTATTGGGGTGAAAAACTGTTTTTT. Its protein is CASSLPEYWGEKLFF.

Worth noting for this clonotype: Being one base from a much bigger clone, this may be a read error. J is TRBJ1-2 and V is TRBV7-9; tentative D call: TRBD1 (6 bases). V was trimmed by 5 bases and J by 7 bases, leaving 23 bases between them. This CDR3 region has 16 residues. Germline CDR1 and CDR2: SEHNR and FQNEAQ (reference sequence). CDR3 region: CASSDPGQCTSIGYTF. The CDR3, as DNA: TGTGCCAGCAGCGATCCGGGACAATGTACCTCTATTGGCTACACCTTC.

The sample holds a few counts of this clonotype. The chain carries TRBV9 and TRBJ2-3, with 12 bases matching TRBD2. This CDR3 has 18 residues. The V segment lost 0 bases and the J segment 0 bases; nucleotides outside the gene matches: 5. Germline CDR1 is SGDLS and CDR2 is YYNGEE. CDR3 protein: CASSVALGLAGSTDTQYF. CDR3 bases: TGTGCCAGCAGCGTAGCTTTAGGACTAGCGGGGAGCACAGATACGCAGTATTTT.

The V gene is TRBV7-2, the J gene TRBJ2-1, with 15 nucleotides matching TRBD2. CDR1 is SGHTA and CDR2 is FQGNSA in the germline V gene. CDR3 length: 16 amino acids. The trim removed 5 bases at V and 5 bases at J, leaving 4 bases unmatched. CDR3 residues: CASSRGLAGGDNEQFF. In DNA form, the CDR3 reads TGTGCCAGCAGCCGTGGACTAGCGGGAGGGGACAATGAGCAGTTCTTC.

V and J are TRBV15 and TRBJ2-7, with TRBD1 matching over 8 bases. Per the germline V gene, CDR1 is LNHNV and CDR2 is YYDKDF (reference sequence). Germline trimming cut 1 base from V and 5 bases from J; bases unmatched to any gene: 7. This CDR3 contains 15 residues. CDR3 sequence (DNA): TGTGCCACCAGCAGAGTTTGGACAGGGTGGCACGAGCAGTACTTC. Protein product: CATSRVWTGWHEQYF.

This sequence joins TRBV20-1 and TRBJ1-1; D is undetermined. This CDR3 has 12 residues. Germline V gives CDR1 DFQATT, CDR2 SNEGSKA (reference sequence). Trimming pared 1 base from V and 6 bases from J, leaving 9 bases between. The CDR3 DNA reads TGCAGTGCTAGAGGTGGTTACGCTGAAGCTTTCTTT. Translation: CSARGGYAEAFF.

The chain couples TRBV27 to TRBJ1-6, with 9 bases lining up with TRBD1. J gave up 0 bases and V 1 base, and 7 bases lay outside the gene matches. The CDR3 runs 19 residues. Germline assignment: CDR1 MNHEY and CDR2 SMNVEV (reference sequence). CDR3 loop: CASSLYWTGEFSYNSPLHF. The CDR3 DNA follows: TGTGCCAGCAGTTTATATTGGACAGGGGAGTTCTCCTATAATTCACCCCTCCACTTT.

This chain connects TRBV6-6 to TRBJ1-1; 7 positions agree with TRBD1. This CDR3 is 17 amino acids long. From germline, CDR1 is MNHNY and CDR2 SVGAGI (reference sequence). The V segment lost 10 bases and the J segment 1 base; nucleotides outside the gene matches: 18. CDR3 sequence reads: CATARPNLRDRNTEAFF. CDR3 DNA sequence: TGTGCCACCGCCCGACCGAACCTCCGGGACAGGAACACTGAAGCTTTCTTT.

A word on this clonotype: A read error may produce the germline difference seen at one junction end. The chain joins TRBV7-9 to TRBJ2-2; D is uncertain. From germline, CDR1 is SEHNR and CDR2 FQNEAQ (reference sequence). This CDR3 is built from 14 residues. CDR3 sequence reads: CASSGRKGNNEQFF. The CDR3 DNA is TGTGCCAGCAGCGGACGGAAGGGAAACAATGAGCAGTTTTTT.

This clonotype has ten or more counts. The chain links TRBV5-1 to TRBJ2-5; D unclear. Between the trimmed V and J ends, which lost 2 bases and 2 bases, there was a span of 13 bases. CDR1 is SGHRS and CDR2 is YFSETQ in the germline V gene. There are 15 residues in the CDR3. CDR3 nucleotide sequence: TGCGCCAGCAGCTTAGGGAACGGAAGACAAGAGACCCAGTACTTC. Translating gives CASSLGNGRQETQYF.